This TCR beta chain is drawn from a study of PD-1 blockade in classical Hodgkin lymphoma. Background on the study: Every 2 weeks, patients had 3 mg/kg nivolumab intravenously.

Repertoires were generated with immunoSEQ multiplex PCR, while TCRdb's copy carries only in-frame clones and drops some. The top ten clones hold around 15% of a sample with some 96,000 clones, roughly four fifths of them seen once. Study-wide findings and caveats: For complete responders, baseline diversity was comparable to that of newly diagnosed patients. Whereas CD4+ TCR diversity had risen significantly by C4D1, CD8+ TCR diversity had not. Exclusion was applied to patients who started nivolumab under 1 year after ASCT.

In regard to this clone: Its antigen is still unknown.

All the patients suffered relapse after autologous stem cell transplantation, and brentuximab vedotin exposure differed. Trimming removed 3 bases from V and 8 bases from J; junction bases left unmatched: 6. Germline V gives CDR1 MDHEN, CDR2 SYDVKM. The CDR3 contains 15 residues. The sample in question was peripheral blood mononuclear cells (PBMCs), obtained before the second cycle of nivolumab. The TCR was taken from a human donor with classical Hodgkin lymphoma. This rearrangement joins TRBV28 to TRBJ2-1, with 11 bases matching TRBD2. The CDR3 region has the DNA TGTGCCAGCAGTTTTCTTAGCGGGAGGGGCGATGAGCAGTTCTTC. This sequence encodes CASSFLSGRGDEQFF.